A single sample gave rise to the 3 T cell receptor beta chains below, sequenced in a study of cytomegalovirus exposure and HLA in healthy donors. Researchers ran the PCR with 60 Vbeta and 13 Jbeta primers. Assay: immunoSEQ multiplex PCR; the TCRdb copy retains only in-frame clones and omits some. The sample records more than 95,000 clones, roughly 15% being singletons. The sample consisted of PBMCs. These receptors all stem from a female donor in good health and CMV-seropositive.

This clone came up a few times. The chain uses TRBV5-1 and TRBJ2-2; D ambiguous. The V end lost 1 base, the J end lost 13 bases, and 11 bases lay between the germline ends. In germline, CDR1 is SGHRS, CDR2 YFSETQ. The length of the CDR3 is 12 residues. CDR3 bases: TGCGCCAGCAGCTTGACTTCCGAAGCGCTGTTTTTT. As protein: CASSLTSEALFF. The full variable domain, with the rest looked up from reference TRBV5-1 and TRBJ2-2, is KAGVTQTPRYLIKTRGQQVTLSCSPISGHRSVSWYQQTPGQGLQFLFEYFSETQRNKGNFPGRFSGRQFSNSRSEMNVSTLELGDSALYLCASSLTSEALFFGEGSRLTVL.

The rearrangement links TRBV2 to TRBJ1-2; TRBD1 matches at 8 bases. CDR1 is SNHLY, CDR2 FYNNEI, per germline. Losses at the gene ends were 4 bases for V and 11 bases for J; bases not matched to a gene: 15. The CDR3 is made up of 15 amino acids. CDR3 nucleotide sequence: TGTGCCAGCAGTGGTCCCCAGGGGGCATCAGAGATTTACACCTTC. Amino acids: CASSGPQGASEIYTF.

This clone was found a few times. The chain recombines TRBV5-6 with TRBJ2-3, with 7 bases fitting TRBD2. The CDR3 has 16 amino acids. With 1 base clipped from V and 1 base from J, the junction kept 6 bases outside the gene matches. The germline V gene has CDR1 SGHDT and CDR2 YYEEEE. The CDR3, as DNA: TGTGCCAGCAGCTTGCTGGCGGGGGAAGGCACAGATACGCAGTATTTT. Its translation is CASSLLAGEGTDTQYF.